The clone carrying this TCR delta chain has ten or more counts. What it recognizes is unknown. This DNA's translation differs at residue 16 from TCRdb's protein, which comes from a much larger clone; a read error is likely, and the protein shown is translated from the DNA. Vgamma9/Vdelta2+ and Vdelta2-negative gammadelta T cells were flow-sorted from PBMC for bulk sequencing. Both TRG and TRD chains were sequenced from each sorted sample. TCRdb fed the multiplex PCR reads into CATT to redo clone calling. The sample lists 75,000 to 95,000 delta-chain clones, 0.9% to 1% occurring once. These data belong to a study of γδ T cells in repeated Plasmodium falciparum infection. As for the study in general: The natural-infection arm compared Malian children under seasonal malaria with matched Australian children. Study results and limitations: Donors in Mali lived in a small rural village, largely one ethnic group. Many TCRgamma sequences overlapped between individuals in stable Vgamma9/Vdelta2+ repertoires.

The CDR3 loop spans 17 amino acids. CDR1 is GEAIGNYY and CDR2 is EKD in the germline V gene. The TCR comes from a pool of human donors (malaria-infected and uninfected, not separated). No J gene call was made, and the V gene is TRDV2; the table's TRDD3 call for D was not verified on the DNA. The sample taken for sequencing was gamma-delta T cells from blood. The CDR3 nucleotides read TGTGCCTGTGACACGGTCACTGGGGGTTCCCACACCGATAAACTCACCTTT. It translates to CACDTVTGGSHTDKLTF.